These 24 T cell receptor beta chains were sequenced from one sample in a study of shared clonotypes between healthy human individuals. Generated by immunoSEQ multiplex PCR, the TCRdb table keeps only in-frame clones and is missing some. The sample holds around 2.1 million clones, 85% to 95% seen once. Naivety among CD8 cells was defined by CD45RO negativity and positive CCR7 selection, thereby excluding terminally differentiated effector memory CD45RA+ cells. The sample comprised naive CD8+ T cells from PBMCs. These receptors were collected from a man in his late teens or twenties in good health. Some clones in this sample may be carry-over from other donors' samples.

V usage is TRBV7-8 and J usage is TRBJ1-1; D gene ambiguous. The CDR3 consists of 17 residues. Germline V lookup: CDR1 SGHVS, CDR2 FQNEAQ. The V end was cut by 5 bases, the J end by 3 bases, with 22 bases between. The CDR3 sequence is CASSPHPKEPGDTEAFF. The CDR3 nucleotides read TGTGCCAGCAGCCCCCACCCCAAGGAACCCGGTGACACTGAAGCTTTCTTT.

The J gene is TRBJ2-3, the V gene TRBV30, with D perhaps given as TRBD1 or TRBD2 (5 bases each). In germline, CDR1 is GTSNPN, CDR2 SVGIG (reference sequence). Deletions cut 1 base from V and 6 bases from J, with 23 bases between. This CDR3 has 17 amino acids. CDR3 sequence (DNA): TGTGCCTGGAGTGCCTCCCCGCGCGACAGCTCGGGGGATACGCAGTATTTT. Its translation is CAWSASPRDSSGDTQYF.

The genes are TRBV5-5 and TRBJ1-2, with TRBD1 as a possible D gene (6 bases). Germline values: CDR1 SGHKS, CDR2 YYEKEE (reference sequence). The V and J ends lost 2 bases and 6 bases respectively, with 20 bases between them. This CDR3 is built from 16 residues. CDR3 loop: CASSFENREGEDGYTF. The CDR3 DNA is TGTGCCAGCAGCTTCGAAAACAGGGAAGGGGAGGATGGCTACACCTTC.

The chain employs TRBV6-5 and TRBJ1-1; D may be TRBD1 (6 bases). Looked up from germline, CDR1 is MNHEY and CDR2 is SVGAGI. V lost 7 bases and J lost 5, with 20 bases in between. CDR3 length: 15 residues. The CDR3 here is CASTVGRGANTEAFF. CDR3 DNA sequence: TGTGCCAGCACTGTTGGTAGGGGGGCGAATACTGAAGCTTTCTTT.

This clone has just one count. The rearrangement links TRBV9 to TRBJ2-3; D possibly corresponds to TRBD1 (6 bases). The germline V gene has CDR1 SGDLS and CDR2 YYNGEE. This CDR3 region has 18 residues. The V end lost 1 base, the J end lost 1 base, and 19 bases lay between the germline ends. The CDR3 DNA is TGTGCCAGCAGCGTAAATGGTAAGGGGGTGGCTGGCACAGATACGCAGTATTTT. As protein: CASSVNGKGVAGTDTQYF.

This rearrangement joins TRBV14 to TRBJ1-3; D is unresolved. V dropped 0 bases and J dropped 0 bases, with 9 bases sitting between them. The CDR3 sequence is 16 residues long. Germline V lookup: CDR1 SGHDN, CDR2 FVKESK. CDR3 DNA sequence: TGTGCCAGCAGCCAAGAACGACGGGCCTCTGGAAACACCATATATTTT. Amino acid sequence: CASSQERRASGNTIYF.

This chain connects TRBV5-4 to TRBJ1-2; D is unclear. CDR1 and CDR2 (germline): SGHNT, YYREEE (reference sequence). V lost 0 bases and J lost 3, with 12 bases in between. The CDR3 is made up of 15 amino acids. The CDR3: CASSLAIETHYGYTF. CDR3 sequence (DNA): TGTGCCAGCAGCTTGGCCATTGAGACCCACTATGGCTACACCTTC.

The V call is TRBV7-9, the J call TRBJ2-1; weak D call: TRBD1 (6 bases). This CDR3 spans 16 amino acids. The V gene's germline CDR1 is SEHNR and CDR2 FQNEAQ (reference sequence). V was cut by 1 base and J by 3 bases, with 13 bases left in between. CDR3 sequence reads: CASSLGGLGFYNEQFF. Written as DNA, the CDR3 is TGTGCCAGCAGCTTAGGGGGGCTTGGATTCTACAATGAGCAGTTCTTC.

V is TRBV27 and J is TRBJ2-2; D possibly uses TRBD1 or TRBD2 (5 bases each). CDR1 is MNHEY and CDR2 is SMNVEV in the germline V gene (reference sequence). The CDR3 runs 17 residues. V dropped 6 bases and J dropped 5 bases, with 22 bases sitting between them. The CDR3, as DNA: TGTGCCAGCAGCGATCTAGAGGGACCCAGAAATACCGGGGAGCTGTTTTTT. Protein product: CASSDLEGPRNTGELFF.

This clone was seen a single time. The same CDR3 arises from other DNA sequences in this sample as well. This CDR3 is CATSRVRGNQPQHF. CDR3 bases: TGTGCCACCAGCAGGGTGAGGGGCAATCAGCCCCAGCATTTT. The V gene is TRBV15, the J gene TRBJ1-5; D is uncertain. The germline V gene encodes CDR1 LNHNV and CDR2 YYDKDF (reference sequence). This CDR3 is built from 14 residues. V lost 3 bases and J 2 bases, leaving 8 bases between the germline ends.

A remark on this clone: This sample includes further DNA sequences coding for the same CDR3. The chain links TRBV27 to TRBJ1-1; no firm D call. V was trimmed by 4 bases and J by 1 base, leaving 7 bases between them. The CDR3 totals 13 residues. Germline V CDR1 and CDR2: MNHEY, SMNVEV (reference sequence). CDR3 region: CASSWGTNTEAFF. In nucleotides, the CDR3 is TGTGCCAGCAGTTGGGGAACGAACACTGAAGCTTTCTTT.

This chain connects TRBV27 to TRBJ2-7; 11 bases match TRBD1. CDR3 length equals 16 residues. The germline V gene encodes CDR1 MNHEY and CDR2 SMNVEV (reference sequence). The J segment lost 5 bases and the V segment lost 3 bases, leaving 9 bases of the junction unmatched. The CDR3 coding sequence is TGTGCCAGCAGTTTCTACCCACCGGGACAGGGGGACGAGCAGTACTTC. Encoded protein: CASSFYPPGQGDEQYF.

CDR3 loop: CASSFSPGANQPQHF. The DNA for the CDR3 is TGTGCCAGCAGTTTTTCGCCAGGGGCTAATCAGCCCCAGCATTTT. The V and J genes are TRBV27 and TRBJ1-5, with D possibly matching TRBD1 (6 bases). CDR1 is MNHEY and CDR2 is SMNVEV in the germline V gene (reference sequence). Trimming stripped 3 bases from V and 4 bases from J, with 13 bases between. CDR3 length equals 15 residues.

This sequence joins TRBV10-3 and TRBJ1-5, with D perhaps TRBD1 (5 bases). CDR3 length: 14 amino acids. Trimming took off 2 bases at V and 3 bases at J, with 8 bases between the two ends. Germline V gene sequence: CDR1 ENHRY, CDR2 SYGVKD. The CDR3 loop is CAISEDSFNQPQHF. The CDR3 DNA is TGTGCCATCAGTGAGGACAGCTTCAATCAGCCCCAGCATTTT.

The rearrangement links TRBV5-1 to TRBJ2-7; D may match TRBD1 or TRBD2 (6 bases each). The ends were cut back, 1 base at V and 4 bases at J, with 18 bases in the middle. Looked up from germline, CDR1 is SGHRS and CDR2 is YFSETQ. CDR3 length equals 16 residues. CDR3 in DNA: TGCGCCAGCAGCTTGTATTTAGCAGGGGAGGATTACGAGCAGTACTTC. Residues: CASSLYLAGEDYEQYF.

This clone has more than one count but fewer than ten. The CDR3 sequence: CASSGDRDYEQYF. The CDR3 DNA reads as TGTGCCAGCAGCGGGGACAGAGACTACGAGCAGTACTTC. The gene calls are TRBV9 and TRBJ2-7, with TRBD1 identical over 7 bases. Germline V gene data show CDR1 as SGDLS and CDR2 as YYNGEE. J was trimmed by 3 bases and V by 3 bases; bases with no gene match: 3. The CDR3 runs to 13 residues.

As for this clone: An end of the junction differs from the germline gene, which may be a read error. The chain carries TRBV27 and TRBJ2-1; tentative D call: TRBD1 (6 bases). The CDR3 has 14 amino acids. Germline-derived CDR1 and CDR2 are MNHEY and SMNVEV (reference sequence). CDR3 region: CASTLQGSNNEQFF. The DNA of the CDR3 is TGTGCCAGCACCCTACAGGGCTCCAACAATGAGCAGTTCTTC.

The chain carries TRBV6-1 and TRBJ2-7; TRBD2 aligns across 13 bases. V shed 5 bases and J 6 bases; nucleotides not matched to a gene: 7. This CDR3 contains 15 residues. Germline CDR1 MNHNS, CDR2 SASEGT. CDR3 protein: CASSTSGRVFGEQYF. CDR3 sequence (DNA): TGTGCCAGCAGTACTAGCGGGAGGGTTTTCGGCGAGCAGTACTTC.

V usage is TRBV6-6 and J usage is TRBJ1-6; 7 nucleotides line up with TRBD1. Germline loops: CDR1 MNHNY, CDR2 SVGAGI (reference sequence). There are 15 residues in the CDR3. The V and J ends lost 6 bases and 8 bases, in that order; junction bases with no gene match: 10. CDR3 loop: CASRDREIVDSPLHF. The DNA of the CDR3 is TGTGCCAGCAGAGACAGGGAGATTGTAGATTCACCCCTCCACTTT.

The chain combines TRBV7-3 with TRBJ2-5; 10 bases agree with TRBD1. Germline assignment: CDR1 SGHTA and CDR2 FQGTGA. The CDR3 is 15 amino acids. V was clipped by 0 bases and J by 4 bases; unmatched bases: 2. CDR3 sequence reads: CASSLTGTGVETQYF. Written as DNA, the CDR3 is TGTGCCAGCAGCTTAACTGGGACAGGGGTAGAGACCCAGTACTTC. Filled out from reference TRBV7-3 and TRBJ2-5, the complete variable domain reads GAGVSQTPSNKVTEKGKYVELRCDPISGHTALYWYRQSLGQGPEFLIYFQGTGAADDSGLPNDRFFAVRPEGSVSTLKIQRTERGDSAVYLCASSLTGTGVETQYFGPGTRLLVL.

This rearrangement joins TRBV7-3 to TRBJ2-5, with TRBD2 matching over 8 bases. CDR1 and CDR2 (germline): SGHTA, FQGTGA. The CDR3 is made up of 15 amino acids. The V and J ends lost 5 bases and 5 bases, in that order; junction bases with no gene match: 10. The CDR3, as DNA: TGTGCCAGCAGCCCGACGCGGGGGGCGGGTGAGACCCAGTACTTC. Its protein is CASSPTRGAGETQYF.

This clone was recorded only once. The rearrangement joins TRBV4-2 to TRBJ2-3, with 9 bases lining up with TRBD1. This CDR3 is built from 14 residues. The germline V gene has CDR1 LGHNA and CDR2 YNFKEQ. Unmatched junction bases numbered 6, after V lost 7 bases and J lost 4 bases. The CDR3 DNA sequence: TGTGCCAGCACCGGGGACAGGGTGGCAGATACGCAGTATTTT. It specifies CASTGDRVADTQYF.

J is TRBJ2-5 and V is TRBV28; 10 positions match TRBD1. The CDR3 runs to 13 residues. The V gene's germline CDR1 is MDHEN and CDR2 SYDVKM. V gave up 4 bases and J gave up 6 bases; unmatched junction bases: 2. In nucleotides, the CDR3 is TGTGCCAGCAGTTGGACAGGGGGGAAGACCCAGTACTTC. It translates to CASSWTGGKTQYF.

This clone was seen a few times. The chain uses TRBV28 and TRBJ1-1; TRBD1 might be the D (6 bases). The length of the CDR3 is 12 residues. Trimming shortened V by 8 bases and J by 4 bases, and 11 bases separated the two germline ends. Germline-derived CDR1 and CDR2 are MDHEN and SYDVKM. Here the CDR3 reads CASVRGGTEAFF. The CDR3 DNA is TGTGCCAGCGTCCGAGGGGGCACTGAAGCTTTCTTT.